The rows below give T cell receptor beta chains drawn from one sample of a study of OX40 agonist ivuxolimab in advanced cancers. TCRdb keeps only in-frame clones here, not all; method: immunoSEQ multiplex PCR. The table shows fewer than 85,000 clones, with around 90% occurring only once. This specimen consisted of CD4+ or CD8+ T cells sorted from blood, obtained in a trial of the OX40 agonist ivuxolimab. The receptor source for this set is an adult with an advanced solid tumor such as melanoma, head and neck, liver or kidney cancer. The CDR3 runs from the conserved cysteine through the conserved F or W. The order of the fields is J gene, V gene, D gene, clone size, CDR3 protein, CDR3 DNA. D genes are given only for firm matches. Clone sizes are given selectively: once, few, many, or a class where the clone is expanded.

>TRBJ2-7|TRBV10-3|NA|NA
CAIGPIDSHYEQYF
TGTGCCATCGGGCCAATAGACAGCCACTACGAGCAGTACTTC
>TRBJ1-5|TRBV27|NA|few
CASSPGYQPQHF
TGTGCCAGCAGCCCCGGGTATCAGCCCCAGCATTTT
>TRBJ1-1|TRBV29-1|NA|NA
CSVFYMNTEAFF
TGCAGCGTTTTTTATATGAACACTGAAGCTTTCTTT
>TRBJ2-5|TRBV7-9|NA|NA
CASSPMTDTQETQYF
TGTGCCAGCAGCCCCATGACAGATACCCAAGAGACCCAGTACTTC
>TRBJ2-7|TRBV27|NA|NA
CASAPLAVKYEQYF
TGTGCCAGCGCCCCTTTGGCGGTGAAGTACGAGCAGTACTTC
>TRBJ1-2|TRBV4-3|NA|NA
CASSQDSRARGYTF
TGCGCCAGCAGCCAAGACTCACGGGCGCGGGGCTACACCTTC
>TRBJ1-2|TRBV7-8|NA|NA
CASSLEPDGDYGYTF
TGTGCCAGCAGCTTAGAACCGGACGGTGACTATGGCTACACCTTC
>TRBJ1-1|TRBV10-3|NA|few
CAISEFLGTEAFF
TGTGCCATCAGTGAGTTCCTGGGGACTGAAGCTTTCTTT
>TRBJ1-5|TRBV18|NA|NA
CASSPREQGVWGQPQHF
TGTGCCAGCTCACCACGGGAACAGGGAGTATGGGGTCAGCCCCAGCATTTT
>TRBJ2-1|TRBV27|NA|NA
CASSLLGGQQFF
TGTGCCAGCAGTTTATTGGGGGGTCAGCAGTTCTTC
>TRBJ2-1|TRBV10-1|TRBD2|NA
CASSGGTSGSEQFF
TGCGCCAGCAGTGGGGGGACTAGCGGCTCCGAGCAGTTCTTC
>TRBJ2-7|TRBV7-9|NA|NA
CASRQDRTYEQYF
TGTGCCAGCAGACAGGACAGAACCTACGAGCAGTACTTC
>TRBJ1-2|TRBV2|NA|NA
CASSEGPENHGYTF
TGTGCCAGCAGTGAGGGACCAGAGAATCATGGCTACACCTTC
>TRBJ1-1|TRBV7-9|TRBD1|once
CASSLARWDSLNTEAFF
TGTGCCAGCAGCTTAGCGAGGTGGGACAGCCTCAACACTGAAGCTTTCTTT
>TRBJ1-4|TRBV7-2|NA|NA
CASSLGGSRELFF
TGTGCCAGCAGCTTAGGGGGCTCGAGGGAACTGTTTTTT
>TRBJ1-2|TRBV11-2|TRBD1|NA
CASSLGWDREGGYTF
TGTGCCAGCAGCTTAGGATGGGACAGGGAGGGTGGCTACACCTTC
>TRBJ1-1|TRBV5-1|NA|NA
CASSPRRGGRNTEAFF
TGCGCCAGCAGCCCCCGGCGGGGAGGGCGGAACACTGAAGCTTTCTTT
>TRBJ1-5|TRBV19|NA|NA
CASSIDGGLQFQPQHF
TGTGCCAGTAGTATAGACGGGGGCCTACAGTTTCAGCCCCAGCATTTT
>TRBJ2-7|TRBV9|TRBD1|NA
CASSPRDRSSYEQYF
TGTGCCAGCAGCCCTAGGGACAGGAGCTCCTACGAGCAGTACTTC
>TRBJ2-5|TRBV9|TRBD1|NA
CASSAWTGSAETQYF
TGTGCCAGCAGCGCTTGGACAGGGTCCGCAGAGACCCAGTACTTC
>TRBJ2-7|TRBV19|TRBD1|NA
CASNPGQGGYEQYF
TGTGCCAGTAACCCCGGACAGGGAGGCTACGAGCAGTACTTC
>TRBJ2-2|TRBV11-2|TRBD2|NA
CAWRGTGELFF
TGTGCCTGGCGGGGGACCGGGGAGCTGTTTTTT
>TRBJ2-7|TRBV19|NA|NA
CASSIQGSYEQYF
TGTGCCAGTAGTATTCAGGGGTCCTACGAGCAGTACTTC
>TRBJ1-1|TRBV28|TRBD1|NA
CASSPGTGAEAFF
TGTGCCAGCAGCCCAGGGACAGGGGCTGAAGCTTTCTTT
>TRBJ1-3|TRBV6-1|TRBD1|NA
CASSYQGAHGNTIYF
TGTGCCAGCAGCTATCAGGGGGCGCACGGAAACACCATATATTTT
>TRBJ1-1|TRBV15|NA|NA
CATDPGTENTEAFF
TGTGCCACCGACCCCGGGACCGAGAACACTGAAGCTTTCTTT
>TRBJ1-5|TRBV5-1|NA|once
CASSLGGEQFNQPQHF
TGCGCCAGCAGCTTGGGTGGTGAGCAGTTCAATCAGCCCCAGCATTTT
>TRBJ1-5|TRBV6-1|NA|NA
CASSEGPPQHQPQHF
TGTGCCAGCAGCGAAGGGCCCCCCCAACATCAGCCCCAGCATTTT
>TRBJ1-2|TRBV5-6|NA|few
CASSLLRYGYTF
TGTGCCAGCAGCCTACTGCGCTATGGCTACACCTTC
>TRBJ1-5|TRBV7-9|NA|NA
CASSLGGFSNQPQHF
TGTGCCAGCAGCTTAGGGGGATTTAGCAATCAGCCCCAGCATTTT
>TRBJ1-5|TRBV6-1|NA|NA
CALRDTAGVGQPQHF
TGTGCCCTAAGGGACACGGCAGGGGTGGGTCAGCCCCAGCATTTT
>TRBJ1-1|TRBV11-2|NA|NA
CASSLDWRGNTEAFF
TGTGCCAGCAGCTTAGATTGGAGGGGGAACACTGAAGCTTTCTTT
>TRBJ2-7|TRBV27|NA|medium-sized
CASSLVPPYEQYF
TGTGCCAGCAGTTTAGTTCCCCCTTACGAGCAGTACTTC
>TRBJ2-1|TRBV12-5|NA|NA
CATLSGHARDEQFF
TGTGCTACGTTGTCAGGACACGCAAGAGATGAGCAGTTCTTC
>TRBJ2-7|TRBV11-3|NA|NA
CASSLVPGEGEQYF
TGTGCCAGCAGCTTAGTTCCAGGGGAAGGCGAGCAGTACTTC